This T cell receptor beta chain was obtained from a study of blood T cell repertoires in COVID-19. Overall study context: COVID-19 samples from acute and convalescent phases originated in the United States, Italy and Spain. In each case, the material was cDNA or gDNA derived from T cells, B-cell-depleted T cells, or PBMCs.

Methods used by the authors: Reference gene primer amplification gave nucleated cell count estimates. Repertoires were generated with immunoSEQ multiplex PCR, while TCRdb's copy carries only in-frame clones and drops some. V and J calls and clone size come straight from that table; D and trimming were deduced from the DNA. The profile shows nearly 110,000 clones, 80% to 85% of them singletons. The sequence was collected from a human donor in a cohort sampled during active COVID-19. Sequencing used peripheral blood.

In nucleotides, the CDR3 is TGTGCCAGCAGTGACCCAAGAGGGACACCTAAAAACATTCAGTACTTC. Translated: CASSDPRGTPKNIQYF. The chain employs TRBV25-1 and TRBJ2-4, with a weak D call TRBD1 (6 bases). This CDR3 is built from 16 residues. CDR1 is MGHDK and CDR2 is SYGVNS in the germline V gene. The V end was cut by 3 bases, the J end by 4 bases, with 16 bases between.